The rows below give T cell receptor beta chains drawn from one sample of a study of shared clonotypes between healthy human individuals. Sequencing was performed with immunoSEQ multiplex PCR; in TCRdb, only in-frame clones are kept and a portion is missing. The data contain millions of clones, around 93% of them seen just once; the ten biggest clones take up under 2%. The specimen was naive CD8+ T cells from PBMCs. Receptors originate from a man in his late teens or twenties in good health. Some clones in this sample may be carry-over from other donors' samples. The CDR3 runs from the conserved cysteine through the conserved F or W. D genes are given only for firm matches. Size is stated for part of the rows, as once, few or many counts, or as a class when the clone is expanded.

DNA: TGTGCCAGCAGCTTGTCTAGCTCATTTTTCTACGAGCAGTACTTC
CDR3: CASSLSSSFFYEQYF
D: .
V: TRBV11-2
size: .
J: TRBJ2-7

DNA: TGTGCCAGCAGCTTAGTGACGGGCTCCTACGAGCAGTACTTC
CDR3: CASSLVTGSYEQYF
D: .
V: TRBV11-2
size: few
J: TRBJ2-7

DNA: TGTGCCAGCAGTCCCCGGGATCGGACTAGCGGGAGGACCTACGAGCAGTACTTC
CDR3: CASSPRDRTSGRTYEQYF
D: TRBD2
V: TRBV28
size: .
J: TRBJ2-7

DNA: TGCGCCAGCAGCCAAGTCTCGAACACTGAAGCTTTCTTT
CDR3: CASSQVSNTEAFF
D: .
V: TRBV4-1
size: .
J: TRBJ1-1

DNA: TGTGCCAGCAGTTTGCTCGCGACAGCAAATGATCAGCCCCAGCATTTT
CDR3: CASSLLATANDQPQHF
D: .
V: TRBV27
size: .
J: TRBJ1-5

DNA: TGTGCCAGTAGTATAGGGGTTGGGACAGGGGGTCAGCCCCAGCATTTT
CDR3: CASSIGVGTGGQPQHF
D: TRBD1
V: TRBV19
size: once
J: TRBJ1-5

DNA: TGTGCCAGCAGCCCATCGGCGAGGGGTTGGGAAAAACTGTTTTTT
CDR3: CASSPSARGWEKLFF
D: .
V: TRBV14
size: .
J: TRBJ1-4

DNA: TGTGCCAGTAGATACAATGAAAAACTGTTTTTT
CDR3: CASRYNEKLFF
D: .
V: TRBV19
size: once
J: TRBJ1-4

DNA: TGTGCCAGTAGTATAGGAGGTGTGGTCGGTGGGGCCAACGTCCTGACTTTC
CDR3: CASSIGGVVGGANVLTF
D: .
V: TRBV19
size: once
J: TRBJ2-6

DNA: TGTGCCGGCAGTCCAGGGACTAGCGGGAGGCGGGATACGCAGTATTTT
CDR3: CAGSPGTSGRRDTQYF
D: TRBD2
V: TRBV27
size: .
J: TRBJ2-3

DNA: TGCGCCAGCAGCCAAGATGAAACAGGGTGGGACACTGAAGCTTTCTTT
CDR3: CASSQDETGWDTEAFF
D: .
V: TRBV4-1
size: .
J: TRBJ1-1

DNA: TGCGCCAGCAGCCTGGGACTAGCGGGAGAGGGTTCCTACGAGCAGTACTTC
CDR3: CASSLGLAGEGSYEQYF
D: TRBD2
V: TRBV4-1
size: .
J: TRBJ2-7

DNA: TGTGCCAGCAGTGTCCACCCCGACCGAGGTGAAGCTTTCTTT
CDR3: CASSVHPDRGEAFF
D: .
V: TRBV27
size: once
J: TRBJ1-1

DNA: TGTGCCAGCAGTTTGTACCCGGGACCTATAGGCAATCAGCCCCAGCATTTT
CDR3: CASSLYPGPIGNQPQHF
D: .
V: TRBV27
size: .
J: TRBJ1-5

DNA: TGTGCCAGCAGCGTAACGGTTTTCTATGGCTACACCTTC
CDR3: CASSVTVFYGYTF
D: .
V: TRBV9
size: .
J: TRBJ1-2

DNA: TGTGCCAGCAGCGCCCGGCGGGATGTGGGAGAGACCCAGTACTTC
CDR3: CASSARRDVGETQYF
D: .
V: TRBV11-3
size: .
J: TRBJ2-5

DNA: TGTGCCACCAGCAGAGATGCATGGCTAGCGGGGGACAATGAGCAGTTCTTC
CDR3: CATSRDAWLAGDNEQFF
D: TRBD2
V: TRBV15
size: .
J: TRBJ2-1

DNA: TGTGCCAGCAGCCGAACTGCCGGGGAGGGCACTGAAGCTTTCTTT
CDR3: CASSRTAGEGTEAFF
D: .
V: TRBV6-1
size: .
J: TRBJ1-1

DNA: TGTGCCAGCAGTTCATACGACAGGGTCGATGGCTACACCTTC
CDR3: CASSSYDRVDGYTF
D: TRBD1
V: TRBV27
size: .
J: TRBJ1-2

DNA: TGTGCCAGGGCGGACAGGGAAAACACCGGGGAGCTGTTTTTT
CDR3: CARADRENTGELFF
D: TRBD1
V: TRBV2
size: once
J: TRBJ2-2

DNA: TGTGCCAGTAGACCTTGGGGCGGGACAGGGAACTATGGCTACACCTTC
CDR3: CASRPWGGTGNYGYTF
D: TRBD1
V: TRBV19
size: .
J: TRBJ1-2